These T cell receptor beta chains were read from a single sample in a study of shared clonotypes between healthy human individuals. TCRdb's table, derived via immunoSEQ multiplex PCR, lists solely in-frame clones and lacks some. Among approximately 620,000 clones listed, 97% were seen once. Sequencing used naive CD4+ T cells sorted from blood. The receptor source for this set is a woman in her thirties in good health. Each CDR3 is given with its conserved first and last residue. The D gene is left open where the match is weak. Clone size is stated in some rows and not others, as once, few, many or a class when expanded.

size,V,J,length,D,DNA,CDR3
.,TRBV18,TRBJ2-7,15,.,TGTGCCAGCTCACCACCTTTTAGCGACTCCTACGAGCAGTACTTC,CASSPPFSDSYEQYF
.,TRBV6-6,TRBJ1-2,14,.,TGTGCCAGCAGTCGCAACCCGGACAAGAGGGGCTACACCTTC,CASSRNPDKRGYTF
once,TRBV7-9,TRBJ2-2,16,.,TGTGCCAGCAGCTTAGCCCGGGACGGGAACGTCGGGGAGCTGTTTTTT,CASSLARDGNVGELFF
.,TRBV5-1,TRBJ2-1,14,.,TGCGCCAGCAGCTTCGGACAGAACTACAATGAGCAGTTCTTC,CASSFGQNYNEQFF
.,TRBV6-1,TRBJ2-7,14,TRBD1,TGTGCCAGCAGTGCGACAGGGGGGCCACTCGAGCAGTACTTC,CASSATGGPLEQYF
.,TRBV30,TRBJ1-4,14,TRBD1,TGTGCCTGGAGACACGGGACAGGGGGTGAAAAACTGTTTTTT,CAWRHGTGGEKLFF
.,TRBV6-5,TRBJ1-1,15,.,TGTGCCAGTCGCCGAAACAGGGAGATGAACACTGAAGCTTTCTTT,CASRRNREMNTEAFF
.,TRBV5-1,TRBJ2-1,16,TRBD2,TGCGCCAGCAGCTTGGAGTCTAGCGGATCCTACAATGAGCAGTTCTTC,CASSLESSGSYNEQFF
.,TRBV27,TRBJ2-3,16,.,TGTGCCAGCAGCCGCGGGACCTACCCTAGCACAGATACGCAGTATTTT,CASSRGTYPSTDTQYF
.,TRBV6-5,TRBJ2-7,14,TRBD1,TGTGCCAGCGGGGGACAGGGGCAAAACCGGGAGCAGTACTTC,CASGGQGQNREQYF
.,TRBV9,TRBJ2-3,15,TRBD2,TGTGCCAGCAGCAACCAGCCCCGGGGGGCAGATACGCAGTATTTT,CASSNQPRGADTQYF
.,TRBV7-8,TRBJ2-3,16,TRBD2,TGTGCCAGCAGCTTAAGACTAGCGGGGCTCACAGATACGCAGTATTTT,CASSLRLAGLTDTQYF
.,TRBV2,TRBJ1-2,13,.,TGTGCCTATTCCCGGGACGGACGCTATGGCTACACCTTC,CAYSRDGRYGYTF
.,TRBV2,TRBJ1-5,13,TRBD1,TGTGCCAGTCAGGGGACAGAAGTTCGGCCCCAGCATTTT,CASQGTEVRPQHF
.,TRBV11-1,TRBJ1-2,12,.,TGTGCCAGCAGCTTAACGCAGTATGGCTACACCTTC,CASSLTQYGYTF
.,TRBV28,TRBJ1-5,18,.,TGTGCCAGCACCCAAACAAGCTGGGGAGGAGGGGGCAATCAGCCCCAGCATTTT,CASTQTSWGGGGNQPQHF
.,TRBV13,TRBJ1-1,12,.,TGTGCCAGCAGCCCCGCCCGGGGGCCAGCTTTCTTT,CASSPARGPAFF
.,TRBV28,TRBJ1-5,14,.,TGTGCCAGCAACCAGGAATATAGCAATCAGCCCCAGCATTTT,CASNQEYSNQPQHF
.,TRBV5-4,TRBJ2-1,15,.,TGTGCCAGCAGCTTGGGGCAGGGGTCCTACAATGAGCAGTTCTTC,CASSLGQGSYNEQFF
once,TRBV7-3,TRBJ2-5,14,TRBD1,TGTGCCAGCAGCCTCGACAGGGTCCAAGAGACCCAGTACTTC,CASSLDRVQETQYF
.,TRBV18,TRBJ2-7,14,TRBD2,TGTGCCAGCTCAGGATTAGCGGGAGGTGATGAGCAGTACTTC,CASSGLAGGDEQYF
.,TRBV28,TRBJ1-5,14,TRBD1,TGTGCCAGCAGTCAAATTCAGGGGGGGCAGCCCCAGCATTTT,CASSQIQGGQPQHF
.,TRBV9,TRBJ2-1,16,TRBD2,TGTGCCAGCAGCGCGAAGCTAGCGGGAGGGGAAAATGAGCAGTTCTTC,CASSAKLAGGENEQFF
.,TRBV28,TRBJ1-2,16,.,TGTGCCAGCGGGCCCGCGGCCTTAGAATTAGGAAATGGCTACACCTTC,CASGPAALELGNGYTF
.,TRBV29-1,TRBJ2-3,18,TRBD2,TGCAGCGCCACGACTAGCGGGAGGGTGTGGTTGGATGAAGATACGCAGTATTTT,CSATTSGRVWLDEDTQYF
.,TRBV6-5,TRBJ2-5,14,TRBD1,TGTGCCAGCAGGCCGACAGGGGGCCGGGAGACCCAGTACTTC,CASRPTGGRETQYF
.,TRBV19,TRBJ1-1,18,.,TGTGCCAGTAGTGTAAAGCCCGTATCCGGACGGAGGAACACTGAAGCTTTCTTT,CASSVKPVSGRRNTEAFF
.,TRBV9,TRBJ1-5,14,.,TGTGCCAGCAGCCCGGGTGGGGCGGGTCAGCCCCAGCATTTT,CASSPGGAGQPQHF
once,TRBV7-2,TRBJ1-1,15,.,TGTGCCAGCAGCTTAGTTGGGGGCTTGGACACTGAAGCTTTCTTT,CASSLVGGLDTEAFF
.,TRBV5-1,TRBJ1-1,15,.,TGCGCCAGCAGCTTGTATGTGCACCAGAACACTGAAGCTTTCTTT,CASSLYVHQNTEAFF
.,TRBV19,TRBJ2-1,15,TRBD2,TGTGCCAGTATACAGAGTCAGGGGACTAGCGGGAGGCAGTTCTTC,CASIQSQGTSGRQFF
.,TRBV15,TRBJ1-1,15,.,TGTGCCACCAGCAGAGGGAGGAGTCCGAACACTGAAGCTTTCTTT,CATSRGRSPNTEAFF
once,TRBV10-2,TRBJ2-7,19,TRBD2,TGCGCCAGCGGCCAGACAGGGGGGGTACTAGCGGGAGCCCGCTACGAGCAGTACTTC,CASGQTGGVLAGARYEQYF
.,TRBV19,TRBJ2-1,16,.,TGTGCCAGTAGCCCCGGAGGAGGCCACTCCTACAATGAGCAGTTCTTC,CASSPGGGHSYNEQFF
.,TRBV28,TRBJ2-3,14,TRBD2,TGTGCCAGCAGCCTTCGGGGGGGTCCAGATACGCAGTATTTT,CASSLRGGPDTQYF
.,TRBV6-5,TRBJ1-5,15,TRBD1,TGTGCCAGCAGAAAAGGACAGGGGAAGAGCCAGCCCCAGCATTTT,CASRKGQGKSQPQHF
.,TRBV4-1,TRBJ1-2,15,.,TGCGCCAGCAGCCAACCAAAGGCAGGGCACTATGGCTACACCTTC,CASSQPKAGHYGYTF
once,TRBV28,TRBJ1-3,18,TRBD1,TGTGCCAGCAGTAGTCCCGGGACAGGGGGGAGGGGAGGAAACACCATATATTTT,CASSSPGTGGRGGNTIYF
.,TRBV10-3,TRBJ2-1,12,.,TGTGCCATCAGTGCGGTTGGGAATGAGCAGTTCTTC,CAISAVGNEQFF
.,TRBV6-1,TRBJ1-1,14,.,TGTGCCAGCAGTGCGACAGACCCTAACACTGAAGCTTTCTTT,CASSATDPNTEAFF
.,TRBV6-5,TRBJ2-2,15,.,TGTGCCAGCAGTTATGGGATCCGGAACACCGGGGAGCTGTTTTTT,CASSYGIRNTGELFF
.,TRBV19,TRBJ1-2,15,TRBD1,TGTGCCAGTAGTATTTCCCCGGACAGGGTCTATGGCTACACCTTC,CASSISPDRVYGYTF
.,TRBV6-5,TRBJ1-3,16,.,TGTGCCAGCAGTTACTTACCGGGGAGCTCTGGAAACACCATATATTTT,CASSYLPGSSGNTIYF
.,TRBV5-1,TRBJ2-1,15,.,TGCGCCAGTACGCGTCTGGGGGATCAAAACAATGAGCAGTTCTTC,CASTRLGDQNNEQFF